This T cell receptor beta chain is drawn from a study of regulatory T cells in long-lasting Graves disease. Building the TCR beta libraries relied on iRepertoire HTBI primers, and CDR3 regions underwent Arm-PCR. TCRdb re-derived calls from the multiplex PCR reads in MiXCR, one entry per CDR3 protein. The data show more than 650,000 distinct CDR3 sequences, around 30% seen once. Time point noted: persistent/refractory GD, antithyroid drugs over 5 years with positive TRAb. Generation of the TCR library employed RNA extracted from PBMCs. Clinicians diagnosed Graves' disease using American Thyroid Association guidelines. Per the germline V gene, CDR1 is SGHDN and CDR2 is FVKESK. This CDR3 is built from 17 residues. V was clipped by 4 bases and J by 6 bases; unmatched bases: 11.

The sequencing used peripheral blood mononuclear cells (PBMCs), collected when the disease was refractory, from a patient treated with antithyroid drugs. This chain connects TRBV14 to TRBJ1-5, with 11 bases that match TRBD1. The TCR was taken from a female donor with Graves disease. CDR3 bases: TGTGCCAGCAGCCCTCCTGCCCGGACAGGGGGCTCTCAGCCCCAGCATTTT. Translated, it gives CASSPPARTGGSQPQHF.